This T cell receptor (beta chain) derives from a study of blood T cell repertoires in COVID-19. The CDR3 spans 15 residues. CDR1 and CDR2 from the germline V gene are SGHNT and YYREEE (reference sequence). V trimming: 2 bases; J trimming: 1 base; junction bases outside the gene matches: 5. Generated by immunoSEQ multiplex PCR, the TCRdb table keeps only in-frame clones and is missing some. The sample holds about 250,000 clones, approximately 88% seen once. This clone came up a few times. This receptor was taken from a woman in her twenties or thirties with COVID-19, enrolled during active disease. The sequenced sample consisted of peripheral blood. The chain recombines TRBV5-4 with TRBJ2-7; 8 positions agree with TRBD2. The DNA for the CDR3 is TGTGCCAGCAGCTTAAAAGCGGGGGCTTCCTACGAGCAGTACTTC. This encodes CASSLKAGASYEQYF.